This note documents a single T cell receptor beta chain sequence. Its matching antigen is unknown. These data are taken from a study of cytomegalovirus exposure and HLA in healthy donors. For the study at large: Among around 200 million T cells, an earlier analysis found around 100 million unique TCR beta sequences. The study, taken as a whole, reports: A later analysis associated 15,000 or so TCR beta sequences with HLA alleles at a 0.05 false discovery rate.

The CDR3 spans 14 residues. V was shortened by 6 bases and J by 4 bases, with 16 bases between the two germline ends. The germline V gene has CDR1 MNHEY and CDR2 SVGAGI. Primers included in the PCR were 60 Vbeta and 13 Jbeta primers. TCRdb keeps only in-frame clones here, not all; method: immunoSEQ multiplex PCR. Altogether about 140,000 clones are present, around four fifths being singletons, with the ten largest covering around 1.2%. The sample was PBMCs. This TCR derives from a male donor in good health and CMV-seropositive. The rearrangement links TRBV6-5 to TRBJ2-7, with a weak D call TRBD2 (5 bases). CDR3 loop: CASSPGWTGYEQYF. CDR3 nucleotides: TGTGCCAGCAGCCCGGGGTGGACGGGGTACGAGCAGTACTTC.